This T cell receptor (beta chain) was documented in a study of vaccination and CD4 T cells after COVID-19 (dated by TCRdb to between 2021 and 2022). For the wider study: Convalescent patients had a positive SARS-CoV-2 result on nasal swab PCR, and of these patients, several had mild disease and one had severe disease. The convalescent cohort included six males and four females, with two Hispanic individuals, seven Caucasians, two Asians and one multiracial person. Participants received two doses of either the Pfizer-BioNTech BNT162b2 vaccine (n=8) or the Moderna mRNA-1273 vaccine (n=2). Post-COVID blood samples were collected from convalescent patients a median of roughly 100 days after diagnosis, with a range of about 35 to 161 days. The time from the second vaccine dose to post-vaccine blood sampling had a median of roughly 77 days and ranged from about 12 to 250 days. The cultures were stimulated with overlapping spike peptide pools from SARS-CoV-2 and from the common cold coronaviruses HCoV-NL63, HCoV-OC43 and HCoV-229E. In control cultures, a CEFX viral epitope pool was used as positive control, an HIV-1 Nef peptide pool was used as negative control, or no peptide was added. In 10 COVID-19 convalescent patients and a few infection-naive healthy vaccine recipients, the spike-specific CD4+ TCR repertoire before mRNA vaccination was compared with the repertoire after mRNA vaccination.

Concerning this clonotype itself: No cognate antigen has been identified for it. No base quality values were provided; no much bigger clone lies one nucleotide off.

Library preparation was by PCR. DNA from cultured CD4+ T cells was subjected to TCR sequencing with the Oncomine TCR Beta short-read assay at the Johns Hopkins FTIC core. The QIAamp micro DNA kit was used to extract genomic DNA from the cultured CD4+ T cells. The Oncomine TCR Beta libraries from cultured CD4+ T cells were pooled using unique dual indexes and then sequenced on an Illumina iSeq 100. In the original analysis: Non-productive sequences were removed, and CDR3s not starting with C, not ending with F or W, or shorter than 7 amino acids were discarded. Antigen-specific clonotypes were identified with the MANAFEST web application by comparing peptide-stimulated wells with reference and other culture wells. To be called positive, a clone needed an FDR below 0.05, an odds ratio above 5, and a productive frequency above 0.1% in at least two of three replicate wells. A clonotype counted as cross-reactive if it showed significant expansion both in the SARS-CoV-2 spike wells and in at least one common cold coronavirus spike condition. Using R version 3.6.1, CDR3 homology was evaluated through Levenshtein distances (stringdist) along with unrooted phylogenetic trees (ape). TCRdb handled the public reads itself, with Q25 trimming in fastp and clone calling in MiXCR, and kept productive beta chains. Each entry merges the rows of one CDR3 protein and shows their most common DNA and genes. The V and J calls come from TCRdb's annotation, not from the publication. The sample table shows over 3,500 distinct CDR3 sequences, and around 20% are seen once. Together, the top ten hold about 49% of the sample.

The study at large found these results: The number of convalescent patients in the study was relatively small, and the study did not examine early timepoints following natural infection. In convalescent patients, nearly all vaccine-specific clones (304 of 307) were found to be mono-reactive for SARS-CoV-2 spike rather than cross-reactive with common cold coronaviruses. The median number of SARS-CoV-2-reactive clonotypes rose from 20 to 25 after infection to a few dozen after vaccination, but the change was not significant. In convalescent patients, a median around 84% of post-vaccine SARS-CoV-2-reactive clones were detected only after vaccination, and vaccine-specific priming was suggested by this finding.

The treatment or condition label here, explained by the study, means: approximately 9-day PBMC culture with coronavirus spike peptide pools or control peptides (ViraFEST assay). The study used the ViraFEST assay, which expanded antigen-specific T cells with peptide pools and then identified expanded clonotypes by TCR sequencing. The positive SARS-CoV-2 PCR tests of the convalescent patients were dated from March to December 2020, before the Alpha, Beta and Delta variants emerged in the United States. Over 1.5 million PBMCs per well were cultured in IMDM with approximately 5% human AB serum and about 9.2 IU/ml IL-2, plus 10 ug/ml peptide pools. Half of the culture medium was replaced with fresh IL-2-containing medium on days 3 and 7. After less than twelve days of culture, CD4+ T cells were isolated by negative selection with the EasySep CD4+ T cell isolation kit. Ficoll-Paque Plus gradient centrifugation was used to isolate PBMCs from whole blood, and the isolated PBMCs were then either used fresh or cryopreserved at -140C. In general, triplicate wells were set up for every culture condition.

The origin of this receptor is a human donor who had recovered from COVID-19. Sequenced here: CD4+ T cells from blood, cultured in vitro, sampled after SARS-CoV-2 vaccination.

The CDR3 region has the sequence CSALSGEANEQFF. In nucleotide form, the sequence is TGCAGTGCTCTTAGCGGGGAGGCAAATGAGCAGTTCTTC. The rearrangement joined TRBV20-1 to TRBJ2-1; the junction holds 8 bases that match TRBD2. From V the trimming removes 5 bases and from J it removes 7 bases, while the gene matches leave 7 bases of the junction unaccounted for. The CDR3 holds 13 amino acids from the cysteine to the phenylalanine. The DNA shown is the 39-base CDR3, in frame from base 1. In the germline V gene (reference sequence), CDR1 corresponds to DFQATT and CDR2 to SNEGSKA.